The sequence of this TCR beta chain was determined in a study of neoadjuvant anti-PD-1 for oral cavity cancer. Study-wide context: Nivolumab at 3 mg/kg was mostly given biweekly, three to four doses, pre-surgery.

Study conclusions and caveats: After neoadjuvant nivolumab, PBMC T cell clonality was significantly higher in non-responders than responders.

The CDR3 sequence is 15 residues long. Germline V gene sequence: CDR1 SGHRS, CDR2 YFSETQ. V was clipped by 4 bases and J by 1 base; unmatched bases: 4. Generated by immunoSEQ multiplex PCR, the TCRdb table keeps only in-frame clones and is missing some. The repertoire has approximately 83,000 clones, about 80% of them found once; the top ten carry around 3.1%. With regard to this clone: Antigen specificity is unknown.

The chain has TRBV5-1 and TRBJ2-2; 7 bases are shared with TRBD2. Sample: PBMCs, taken before nivolumab (anti-PD-1) treatment. This sequence was found in a person aged 35 to 85 with oral cavity squamous cell carcinoma. The CDR3 nucleotides read TGCGCCAGCAGCCGGACTAGTGTGAACACCGGGGAGCTGTTTTTT. This encodes CASSRTSVNTGELFF.